This T cell receptor beta chain appears in the sequencing data of a study of blood T cell repertoires in COVID-19. Study-level information: COVID-19 samples collected from the United States, Italy and Spain covered acute and convalescent phases.

The CDR3 consists of 13 residues. The germline V and J ends were trimmed by 6 bases and 5 bases, with 10 bases remaining between them. TCRdb's table, derived via immunoSEQ multiplex PCR, lists solely in-frame clones and lacks some. The sample holds 250,000 to 300,000 clones; approximately 90% are singletons and the top ten take less than 3%. The source material was peripheral blood. The gene calls are TRBV12-3 or TRBV12-4 and TRBJ2-2; possible D gene TRBD1, 6 bases. This TCR derives from a woman younger than 45 with active or convalescent COVID-19. The CDR3 bases are TGTGCCAGCAGCGAACAGGGAACCGGGGAGCTGTTTTTT. Its translation: CASSEQGTGELFF.